The next 26 T cell receptor beta chains were all read from a single sample in a study of cytomegalovirus exposure and HLA in healthy donors. Amplification used 60 Vbeta primers and 13 Jbeta primers. Using immunoSEQ multiplex PCR, the repertoire was profiled, and TCRdb retains in-frame clones only, with some absent. The sample shows under 150,000 clones, 81% of them seen only once. The sequenced material came from PBMCs. These receptor sequences come from a man between 18 and 35 years old in good health and CMV-seronegative.

The CDR3 nucleotides are TGCAGCGTTGAACAGGGGGCAAGCGAGCAGTACTTC. It translates to CSVEQGASEQYF. The rearrangement uses TRBV29-1 and TRBJ2-7, with 8 nucleotides matching TRBD1. The CDR3 covers 12 residues. V gave up 2 bases and J gave up 6 bases; unmatched junction bases: 3. Germline-derived CDR1 and CDR2 are SQVTM and ANQGSEA.

V and J are TRBV28 and TRBJ2-5, with TRBD2 identical over 12 bases. The V gene end was trimmed by 5 bases and the J gene end by 4 bases; junction bases not matched to a gene: 11. This CDR3 is built from 17 residues. Germline V CDR1 and CDR2: MDHEN, SYDVKM. The CDR3 bases are TGTGCCAGCAGTCCCCCCCCTAGCGGGGGGGCGGGAGAGACCCAGTACTTC. Translated: CASSPPPSGGAGETQYF.

This clone has only one observation. The V call is TRBV5-1, the J call TRBJ2-7, with 7 bases fitting TRBD2. The V and J ends lost 4 bases and 3 bases, in that order; junction bases with no gene match: 4. The CDR3 contains 13 residues. The V gene's germline CDR1 is SGHRS and CDR2 YFSETQ. The CDR3 nucleotides read TGCGCCAGCAGCGACCCGGGGGGCTACGAGCAGTACTTC. Protein product: CASSDPGGYEQYF.

The chain links TRBV30 to TRBJ1-4; TRBD1 matches 7 bases. V lost 1 base to trimming and J lost 1 base; unmatched junction nucleotides: 3. The length of the CDR3 is 15 residues. Per the germline V gene, CDR1 is GTSNPN and CDR2 is SVGIG (reference sequence). This CDR3 is CAWSAYRGTNEKLFF. The DNA for the CDR3 is TGTGCCTGGAGTGCTTACAGGGGAACTAATGAAAAACTGTTTTTT.

This sequence joins TRBV4-3 and TRBJ1-2; TRBD1 matches 8 bases. The germline gives CDR1 LGHNA, CDR2 YSLEER. V lost 0 bases, J lost 3 bases, and 6 bases stayed unmatched. The CDR3 sequence is 16 residues long. CDR3 residues: CASSQEVWDRYYGYTF. In DNA, the CDR3 is TGCGCCAGCAGCCAAGAAGTTTGGGACAGGTACTATGGCTACACCTTC.

CDR3 DNA: TGTGCCAGCAGCCTTATCAGGGGTACTAGTTTGAACACTGAAGCTTTCTTT. Translation: CASSLIRGTSLNTEAFF. The rearrangement uses TRBV7-2 and TRBJ1-1; a possible D gene is TRBD1 (6 bases). The ends were cut back, 5 bases at V and 0 bases at J, with 19 bases in the middle. CDR3 length equals 17 residues. From germline, CDR1 is SGHTA and CDR2 FQGNSA.

The chain combines TRBV11-2 with TRBJ2-7, with D perhaps matching TRBD1 (5 bases). The CDR3 consists of 13 residues. Germline CDR1 is SGHAT and CDR2 is FQNNGV. Trimming cost V 3 bases and J 2 bases, with 8 bases left between them. CDR3 sequence reads: CASSFRGTYEQYF. CDR3 nucleotides: TGTGCCAGCAGCTTTAGGGGTACCTACGAGCAGTACTTC.

The J gene is TRBJ2-5, the V gene TRBV6-5, with 11 bases lining up with TRBD2. The ends lost 9 bases at V and 11 bases at J; junction bases unmatched: 17. CDR1 and CDR2 (germline): MNHEY, SVGAGI. The CDR3 runs to 15 residues. CDR3 protein: CASREIAGGRNEQYF. The CDR3 nucleotides are TGTGCCAGTCGGGAAATAGCGGGGGGGCGGAATGAGCAGTACTTC.

The chain couples TRBV28 to TRBJ2-3; TRBD2 matches at 12 bases. Germline-derived CDR1 and CDR2 are MDHEN and SYDVKM. The CDR3 has 18 residues. Trimming cost V 2 bases and J 0 bases; bases outside gene matches: 6. This CDR3 reads CASSLVLAGGPSTDTQYF. CDR3 DNA sequence: TGTGCCAGCAGTTTAGTCCTAGCGGGGGGGCCTAGCACAGATACGCAGTATTTT.

CDR3 residues: CASGLQYQETQYF. The CDR3 DNA is TGTGCTAGTGGTTTGCAGTACCAAGAGACCCAGTACTTC. The V gene is TRBV12-5, the J gene TRBJ2-5; the D is unclear. Per the germline V gene, CDR1 is LGHNT and CDR2 is FRNRAP. This CDR3 is 13 amino acids long. Trimming removed 2 bases at V and 0 bases at J, with 4 bases between.

The chain recombines TRBV4-3 with TRBJ1-3, with TRBD1 matching over 8 bases. This CDR3 has 14 residues. Losses at the gene ends were 5 bases for V and 2 bases for J; bases not matched to a gene: 2. Germline CDR1 reads LGHNA; CDR2 reads YSLEER. CDR3 bases: TGCGCCAGCAGCGCACAGGGGGCTGGAAACACCATATATTTT. It codes for CASSAQGAGNTIYF.

The chain is built from TRBV6-5 and TRBJ2-7; TRBD2 might be the D (6 bases). This CDR3 has 15 amino acids. V gave up 0 bases and J gave up 5 bases, with 14 bases separating them. The germline gives CDR1 MNHEY, CDR2 SVGAGI. This CDR3 is CASSYSEGGANEQYF. The DNA of the CDR3 is TGTGCCAGCAGTTACTCGGAGGGTGGGGCGAACGAGCAGTACTTC.

V and J are TRBV25-1 and TRBJ1-2; the D is unclear. The CDR3 has 13 amino acids. V was pared by 5 bases and J by 4 bases, with 11 bases between. CDR1 is MGHDK, CDR2 SYGVNS, per germline. CDR3 sequence: CASSFRGIYGYTF. The CDR3 DNA reads TGTGCCAGCAGTTTTAGAGGGATCTATGGCTACACCTTC.

This chain joins TRBV7-9 and TRBJ2-3; D gene uncertain. V lost 0 bases and J 2 bases, leaving 6 bases between the germline ends. This CDR3 has 14 amino acids. Germline lookup yields CDR1 SEHNR and CDR2 FQNEAQ (reference sequence). This CDR3 reads CASSLALNTDTQYF. The CDR3 bases are TGTGCCAGCAGCTTAGCACTTAACACAGATACGCAGTATTTT.

V gene TRBV6-1 combines with J gene TRBJ2-2; D is uncertain. The CDR3 has 15 residues. Deletions cut 4 bases from V and 0 bases from J, with 9 bases between. The V gene's germline CDR1 is MNHNS and CDR2 SASEGT. This CDR3 reads CASSATATNTGELFF. For the CDR3, the DNA is TGTGCCAGCAGTGCTACAGCTACGAACACCGGGGAGCTGTTTTTT.

The J gene is TRBJ2-1, the V gene TRBV6-1; 10 bases are shared with TRBD2. The CDR3 extends over 16 amino acids. CDR1 and CDR2 (germline): MNHNS, SASEGT. The J segment lost 8 bases and the V segment lost 3 bases, leaving 10 bases of the junction unmatched. CDR3 nucleotide sequence: TGTGCCAGCAGTGATAGCGGGGGGCCTCTGGACGATGAGCAGTTCTTC. This sequence encodes CASSDSGGPLDDEQFF.

This clone occurred once. The gene calls are TRBV19 and TRBJ2-1; tentative D call: TRBD2 (5 bases). The CDR3 spans 12 residues. Trimming left V 5 bases short and J 6 bases short, with 8 bases between. Looked up from germline, CDR1 is LNHDA and CDR2 is SQIVND (reference sequence). As DNA, the CDR3 is TGTGCCAGTAGTCAGAGGGTCAATGAGCAGTTCTTC. Translated, it gives CASSQRVNEQFF.

The CDR3 loop reads CASRSPGQGLNTGELFF. The CDR3 DNA sequence: TGTGCCAGCAGGTCACCGGGACAGGGGCTGAACACCGGGGAGCTGTTTTTT. V usage is TRBV5-4 and J usage is TRBJ2-2, with 10 bases fitting TRBD1. The CDR3 is made up of 17 amino acids. Losses at the gene ends were 5 bases for V and 1 base for J; bases not matched to a gene: 8. Germline lookup yields CDR1 SGHNT and CDR2 YYREEE (reference sequence).

The rearrangement links TRBV6-1 to TRBJ2-5; the match to TRBD1 covers 7 bases. The CDR3 totals 16 residues. The junction had 9 bases not matched to a gene; V was cut back by 4 bases and J by 1 base. Germline loops: CDR1 MNHNS, CDR2 SASEGT. This CDR3 is CASSALTGWGQETQYF. CDR3 nucleotides: TGTGCCAGCAGTGCCCTGACAGGGTGGGGCCAAGAGACCCAGTACTTC.

In its sample, this clone was seen once. This rearrangement joins TRBV4-3 to TRBJ2-7, with 7 bases matching TRBD1. CDR1 is LGHNA and CDR2 is YSLEER in the germline V gene. This CDR3 spans 13 amino acids. V shed 6 bases, J shed 5 bases, and the junction held 7 bases outside the gene matches. CDR3 sequence (DNA): TGCGCCAGCAGTTCGCGGCAGGGGGACGAGCAGTACTTC. It translates to CASSSRQGDEQYF.

This chain joins TRBV28 and TRBJ1-2, with D maybe TRBD1 (6 bases). The CDR3 has 14 residues. Germline assignment: CDR1 MDHEN and CDR2 SYDVKM. Trimming removed 6 bases at V and 0 bases at J, with 11 bases between. The CDR3 sequence: CASRIRTANYGYTF. The DNA for the CDR3 is TGTGCCAGCAGGATCAGGACAGCTAACTATGGCTACACCTTC.

This rearrangement joins TRBV6-1 to TRBJ2-5, with 8 bases that match TRBD1. Germline V CDR1 and CDR2: MNHNS, SASEGT. The CDR3 covers 15 residues. V lost 4 bases to trimming and J lost 5 bases; unmatched junction nucleotides: 9. The CDR3 DNA reads TGTGCCAGCAGTGTCCCCGGGACAGGAAGGGAGACCCAGTACTTC. Its protein is CASSVPGTGRETQYF.

The V call is TRBV10-3, the J call TRBJ2-7; 9 bases agree with TRBD2. The CDR3 extends over 14 amino acids. CDR1 is ENHRY and CDR2 is SYGVKD in the germline V gene. Trimming took 6 bases from V and 3 from J; bases not matched to a gene: 6. In nucleotides, the CDR3 is TGTGCCATCAGCGGCGGGGGGGATAGCTACGAGCAGTACTTC. Translated: CAISGGGDSYEQYF.

The CDR3 DNA follows: TGTGCCACCAGCAGAGATCGAGGCGCTGGGGCCAACGTCCTGACTTTC. This codes for CATSRDRGAGANVLTF. The J gene is TRBJ2-6, the V gene TRBV15, with no clear D. Germline loops: CDR1 LNHNV, CDR2 YYDKDF (reference sequence). The CDR3 runs 16 residues. V lost 0 bases and J 2 bases, leaving 8 bases between the germline ends.

The chain is built from TRBV7-9 and TRBJ1-6; D not resolved. Germline CDR1 reads SEHNR; CDR2 reads FQNEAQ (reference sequence). V dropped 5 bases and J dropped 7 bases, with 9 bases sitting between them. The CDR3 extends over 13 amino acids. CDR3 DNA: TGTGCCAGCAGCCTAAGACTGAATTCACCCCTCCACTTT. Its protein product is CASSLRLNSPLHF. Full variable domain (missing parts from reference TRBV7-9 and TRBJ1-6): DTGVSQNPRHKITKRGQNVTFRCDPISEHNRLYWYRQTLGQGPEFLTYFQNEAQLEKSRLLSDRFSAERPKGSFSTLEIQRTEQGDSAMYLCASSLRLNSPLHFGNGTRLTVT.

J is TRBJ1-5 and V is TRBV2; no clear D gene. The CDR3 totals 12 residues. CDR1 and CDR2 from the germline V gene are SNHLY and FYNNEI. V gave up 10 bases and J gave up 2 bases, with 9 bases separating them. DNA of the CDR3: TGTGCCACCGGTTTTGGCAATCAGCCCCAGCATTTT. Translating gives CATGFGNQPQHF.